Sequencing of this TCR beta chain was carried out in a study of shared clonotypes between healthy human individuals. Whole-study results and caveats: Represented diversity (both genetic and exposure-history) was limited by the small number of donors.

The CDR3 covers 16 residues. Per the germline V gene, CDR1 is SGHDT and CDR2 is YYEEEE. Trimming pared 1 base from V and 5 bases from J, leaving 16 bases between. Note on this clone: Its target is not known.

Naive CD8 isolation took CD45RO-negative cells positively selected for CCR7 and excluded terminally differentiated effector memory CD45RA+ cells. All of the donors resided in Nashville, Tennessee, and each was a Caucasian adult. The assay ran at deep level. The data were produced by immunoSEQ multiplex PCR, yet TCRdb's version contains in-frame clones alone and is incomplete. The table has about 2 million clones, 85% to 95% seen once. The V call is TRBV5-6, the J call TRBJ1-5, with D possibly matching TRBD1 (5 bases). This sequence was found in a man between 18 and 35 years old in good health. The material sequenced was naive CD8+ T cells sorted from blood. The DNA for the CDR3 is TGTGCCAGCAGCTTGATCGGGGGGAGAGGGGATCAGCCCCAGCATTTT. This codes for CASSLIGGRGDQPQHF.